One and the same sample provided the 25 T cell receptor beta chains below, sequenced in a study of cytomegalovirus exposure and HLA in healthy donors. The PCR ran on 60 Vbeta and 13 Jbeta primers. Assay: immunoSEQ multiplex PCR; the TCRdb copy retains only in-frame clones and omits some. The sample lists 150,000 or so clones; 80% were seen once. Sequenced input: PBMCs. These receptors were obtained from a woman aged 40-49 years in good health and CMV-seronegative.

V is TRBV7-3 and J is TRBJ2-7, with 7 bases identical to TRBD2. The length of the CDR3 is 13 residues. CDR1 and CDR2 from the germline V gene are SGHTA and FQGTGA. J lost 3 bases, V lost 1 base, and 0 bases had no gene match. CDR3 residues: CASSLRGGYEQYF. CDR3 DNA sequence: TGTGCCAGCAGCTTAAGGGGGGGCTACGAGCAGTACTTC. Filled out from reference TRBV7-3 and TRBJ2-7, the complete variable domain reads GAGVSQTPSNKVTEKGKYVELRCDPISGHTALYWYRQSLGQGPEFLIYFQGTGAADDSGLPNDRFFAVRPEGSVSTLKIQRTERGDSAVYLCASSLRGGYEQYFGPGTRLTVT.

Comments on this clone: Additional DNA sequences in this sample encode the identical CDR3. The V gene is TRBV11-3, the J gene TRBJ2-1, with TRBD2 as a possible D gene (7 bases). This CDR3 spans 13 amino acids. V was cut by 5 bases and J by 6 bases, with 11 bases left in between. The germline gives CDR1 SGHNT, CDR2 YENEEA. This CDR3 is CASSPRGGNEQFF. CDR3 in DNA: TGTGCCAGCAGCCCAAGGGGGGGCAATGAGCAGTTCTTC.

This clone was observed a single time. This rearrangement joins TRBV6-5 to TRBJ2-1; maybe TRBD1 (7 bases). V lost 9 bases to trimming and J lost 2 bases, with 17 bases between them. This CDR3 is 15 amino acids long. The germline V gene has CDR1 MNHEY and CDR2 SVGAGI. Written as DNA, the CDR3 is TGTGCCAGTCGACAGGGAGGTTTTACCTACAATGAGCAGTTCTTC. It encodes CASRQGGFTYNEQFF.

In nucleotides, the CDR3 is TGTGCCAGCAGCTTAGATCAGGGTTTTGGTTCACCCCTCCACTTT. Translated: CASSLDQGFGSPLHF. The V and J genes are TRBV7-2 and TRBJ1-6; D is perhaps TRBD1 (5 bases). Germline V gene data show CDR1 as SGHTA and CDR2 as FQGNSA. V was pared by 1 base and J by 9 bases, with 13 bases between. This CDR3 spans 15 amino acids.

The chain carries TRBV4-3 and TRBJ2-7; D may be TRBD1 (6 bases). The CDR3 has 15 residues. The ends were cut back, 3 bases at V and 2 bases at J, with 14 bases in the middle. Germline V lookup: CDR1 LGHNA, CDR2 YSLEER. CDR3 in DNA: TGCGCCAGCAGCCATTCTCAGGGGCCCGCCTACGAGCAGTACTTC. Protein product: CASSHSQGPAYEQYF.

J is TRBJ2-7 and V is TRBV6-5; TRBD2 matches at 7 bases. The germline V gene has CDR1 MNHEY and CDR2 SVGAGI. This CDR3 has 14 amino acids. Trimming at V came to 4 bases and at J to 6 bases, leaving 9 bases not matched to a gene. CDR3 loop: CASSLRAGVGEQYF. CDR3 DNA sequence: TGTGCCAGCAGTTTAAGGGCGGGAGTGGGCGAGCAGTACTTC.

The genes are TRBV5-1 and TRBJ2-5, with TRBD1 matching over 7 bases. Germline-derived CDR1 and CDR2 are SGHRS and YFSETQ. Losses at the gene ends were 4 bases for V and 4 bases for J; bases not matched to a gene: 4. This CDR3 is 13 amino acids long. CDR3 in DNA: TGCGCCAGCAGCCTCGGACAGGCAGAGACCCAGTACTTC. Encoded protein: CASSLGQAETQYF. The full variable domain, completed using reference TRBV5-1 and TRBJ2-5, is KAGVTQTPRYLIKTRGQQVTLSCSPISGHRSVSWYQQTPGQGLQFLFEYFSETQRNKGNFPGRFSGRQFSNSRSEMNVSTLELGDSALYLCASSLGQAETQYFGPGTRLLVL.

The chain recombines TRBV27 with TRBJ2-6; a possible D gene is TRBD2 (6 bases). The CDR3 extends over 17 amino acids. V lost 10 bases and J 0 bases, leaving 19 bases between the germline ends. Germline values: CDR1 MNHEY, CDR2 SMNVEV (reference sequence). The chain's CDR3 is CANVEGSNLSGANVLTF. In DNA form, the CDR3 reads TGTGCCAACGTGGAGGGGTCGAACCTCTCTGGGGCCAACGTCCTGACTTTC.

J is TRBJ2-3 and V is TRBV5-4; 15 bases are a match to TRBD2. Per germline, CDR1 SGHNT and CDR2 YYREEE (reference sequence). V was pared by 4 bases and J by 0 bases, with 9 bases of the junction left unmatched. The CDR3 runs 19 residues. CDR3 nucleotides: TGTGCCAGCAGCCCCGGACTAGCGGGGGGGGGTTTTAGCACAGATACGCAGTATTTT. Amino acid sequence: CASSPGLAGGGFSTDTQYF.

The chain links TRBV6-6 to TRBJ2-7, with 7 nucleotides matching TRBD2. Germline values: CDR1 MNHNY, CDR2 SVGAGI (reference sequence). Losses at the gene ends were 6 bases for V and 3 bases for J; bases not matched to a gene: 11. The CDR3 totals 15 residues. The CDR3: CASSPTSGGDYEQYF. CDR3 bases: TGTGCCAGCAGCCCTACTTCGGGGGGAGACTACGAGCAGTACTTC.

V and J are TRBV7-9 and TRBJ1-3, with D unresolved. Germline-derived CDR1 and CDR2 are SEHNR and FQNEAQ (reference sequence). This CDR3 comprises 11 residues. Trimming stripped 1 base from V and 8 bases from J, with 3 bases between. In DNA form, the CDR3 reads TGTGCCAGCAGCTTAGTAGACACCATATATTTT. Amino acid sequence: CASSLVDTIYF.

This chain connects TRBV15 to TRBJ2-4; D unclear. Per the germline V gene, CDR1 is LNHNV and CDR2 is YYDKDF (reference sequence). The CDR3 has 14 residues. V lost 0 bases and J lost 6, with 9 bases in between. CDR3 nucleotide sequence: TGTGCCACCAGCAGAGACACTCCCCGAAACATTCAGTACTTC. It is translated as CATSRDTPRNIQYF.

V gene TRBV25-1 combines with J gene TRBJ1-4; the D is unclear. The germline V gene encodes CDR1 MGHDK and CDR2 SYGVNS. The ends were cut back, 3 bases at V and 7 bases at J, with 15 bases in the middle. This CDR3 has 15 residues. CDR3: CASSDVGQVFEKLFF. In DNA form, the CDR3 reads TGTGCCAGCAGTGATGTGGGTCAGGTTTTTGAAAAACTGTTTTTT.

This CDR3 reads CASSLSGQGGKTQYF. The CDR3 region has the DNA TGTGCCAGCAGTTTATCGGGACAGGGCGGAAAGACCCAGTACTTC. The chain links TRBV28 to TRBJ2-5, with 9 nucleotides matching TRBD1. The CDR3 consists of 15 residues. The germline V gene encodes CDR1 MDHEN and CDR2 SYDVKM. V was pared by 1 base and J by 6 bases, with 6 bases of the junction left unmatched. The full variable domain, its missing parts supplied by reference TRBV28 and TRBJ2-5, is DVKVTQSSRYLVKRTGEKVFLECVQDMDHENMFWYRQDPGLGLRLIYFSYDVKMKEKGDIPEGYSVSREKKERFSLILESASTNQTSMYLCASSLSGQGGKTQYFGPGTRLLVL.

There are a few counts of this clone. The CDR3, as DNA: TGTGCCAGCAGCCCCGGGGGTGGGAGTCAGGAGACCCAGTACTTC. Protein: CASSPGGGSQETQYF. The chain employs TRBV9 and TRBJ2-5; weak D call: TRBD2 (6 bases). The V end lost 4 bases, the J end lost 5 bases, and 18 bases lay between the germline ends. This CDR3 is built from 15 residues. CDR1 and CDR2 (germline): SGDLS, YYNGEE.

The V call is TRBV9, the J call TRBJ2-3; TRBD1 matches 7 bases. CDR1 and CDR2 from the germline V gene are SGDLS and YYNGEE. CDR3 length: 16 residues. Trimming took 3 bases from V and 4 from J; bases not matched to a gene: 11. The CDR3, as DNA: TGTGCCAGCAGCGCCACCGCAGGGGGTAATTCAGATACGCAGTATTTT. The encoded protein is CASSATAGGNSDTQYF.

The chain joins TRBV9 to TRBJ2-3; 9 bases match TRBD2. The CDR3 has 20 residues. Germline lookup yields CDR1 SGDLS and CDR2 YYNGEE. Germline trimming cut 3 bases from V and 2 bases from J; bases unmatched to any gene: 19. The CDR3, as DNA: TGTGCCAGCAGCGCCGGACCCGGGACTAGCCCTCTTACAGACACAGATACGCAGTATTTT. As protein: CASSAGPGTSPLTDTDTQYF.

The rearrangement uses TRBV19 and TRBJ1-2; a weak D match, TRBD1 (6 bases). Germline values: CDR1 LNHDA, CDR2 SQIVND (reference sequence). This CDR3 is 12 amino acids long. Trimming pared 8 bases from V and 4 bases from J, leaving 11 bases between. The CDR3 region has the DNA TGTGCCAGTGATACAGGGTTCTATGGCTACACCTTC. Translating it yields CASDTGFYGYTF.

The chain has TRBV27 and TRBJ2-7; 7 positions match TRBD2. J lost 0 bases, V lost 3 bases, and 11 bases had no gene match. Germline CDR1 reads MNHEY; CDR2 reads SMNVEV (reference sequence). The CDR3 runs to 17 residues. The CDR3 nucleotides are TGTGCCAGCAGTTTTTATCCACTAGCGCAAGGCTCCTACGAGCAGTACTTC. This sequence encodes CASSFYPLAQGSYEQYF.

V is TRBV19 and J is TRBJ2-7; TRBD1 aligns across 8 bases. Germline V gene lookup returns CDR1 LNHDA and CDR2 SQIVND (reference sequence). Trimming removed 9 bases from V and 3 bases from J; junction bases left unmatched: 10. The CDR3 has 14 residues. The CDR3 region is CASTPRTGHYEQYF. The CDR3 region has the DNA TGTGCCAGCACCCCCCGGACAGGGCACTACGAGCAGTACTTC. Filled out from reference TRBV19 and TRBJ2-7, the complete variable domain reads DGGITQSPKYLFRKEGQNVTLSCEQNLNHDAMYWYRQDPGQGLRLIYYSQIVNDFQKGDIAEGYSVSREKKESFPLTVTSAQKNPTAFYLCASTPRTGHYEQYFGPGTRLTVT.

V is TRBV29-1 and J is TRBJ1-2; TRBD1 aligns across 7 bases. The CDR3 consists of 12 residues. From germline, CDR1 is SQVTM and CDR2 ANQGSEA. Trimming took 7 bases from V and 5 from J; bases not matched to a gene: 7. The CDR3 reads CSASGTDYGYTF. CDR3 nucleotide sequence: TGCAGCGCCTCCGGGACAGATTATGGCTACACCTTC.

The CDR3 nucleotides are TGTGCCAGCAGCACTCGACAGGACCCCCAAGAGACCCAGTACTTC. It translates to CASSTRQDPQETQYF. The chain uses TRBV11-2 and TRBJ2-5, with D perhaps TRBD1 (6 bases). Germline V gene data show CDR1 as SGHAT and CDR2 as FQNNGV. V lost 5 bases and J 1 base, leaving 14 bases between the germline ends. This CDR3 region has 15 residues.

The gene calls are TRBV25-1 and TRBJ1-4, with 7 bases aligning to TRBD1. This CDR3 is 15 amino acids long. Germline trimming cut 3 bases from V and 7 bases from J; bases unmatched to any gene: 8. From germline, CDR1 is MGHDK and CDR2 SYGVNS. CDR3: CASSEGTEGREKLFF. The CDR3 coding sequence is TGTGCCAGCAGTGAGGGGACAGAGGGTCGTGAAAAACTGTTTTTT.

A single count supports this clone. This sequence joins TRBV5-8 and TRBJ2-1; unclear D gene. CDR1 and CDR2 from the germline V gene are SGHTS and YDEGEE. The germline V and J ends were trimmed by 6 bases and 3 bases, with 16 bases remaining between them. This CDR3 is built from 15 residues. For the CDR3, the DNA is TGTGCCAGCACCCCCCCGCTATTGAACTACAATGAGCAGTTCTTC. It translates to CASTPPLLNYNEQFF.

This clone was seen more than once but under ten times. The V call is TRBV6-6, the J call TRBJ1-1; D uncertain. The CDR3 loop spans 11 amino acids. The V and J ends lost 3 bases and 11 bases respectively, with 10 bases between them. CDR1 and CDR2 from the germline V gene are MNHNY and SVGAGI (reference sequence). The CDR3 sequence: CASSYGPTAFF. DNA for the CDR3: TGTGCCAGCAGTTATGGCCCCACCGCTTTCTTT.